The text below deals with one TCR beta chain. Germline V lookup: CDR1 SGHNT, CDR2 YYREEE (reference sequence). This CDR3 is built from 16 residues. V was trimmed by 0 bases and J by 4 bases, leaving 16 bases between them. Here immunoSEQ multiplex PCR was the method, and the copy in TCRdb shows in-frame clones only, minus some. The data contain about 240,000 clones, almost 85% of them seen just once; the ten biggest clones take up about 5.1%. The sample comes from a study of blood T cell repertoires in COVID-19. Looking at the study overall: Sources were T cells, B-cell-depleted T cells, or PBMCs; the material itself was cDNA or gDNA.

The V gene is TRBV5-4, the J gene TRBJ2-5, with a possible D match to TRBD1 (6 bases). The TCR was taken from a man aged 45-65 years with COVID-19, enrolled during active disease. Sequencing input: peripheral blood. CDR3 residues: CASSLGSRTAGETQYF. The CDR3 DNA reads as TGTGCCAGCAGCTTGGGCTCGCGGACAGCCGGAGAGACCCAGTACTTC.